These 23 T cell receptor beta chains were sequenced from one sample in a study of beta chain features in type 1 diabetes. The investigators reverse transcribed all of the isolated RNA, so they sequenced expressed TCRB transcripts. Repertoires were generated with immunoSEQ multiplex PCR, while TCRdb's copy carries only in-frame clones and drops some. Of around 250,000 clones listed, over 65% are singletons. Source material: naive CD4+ T cells from blood. These receptor sequences come from a man aged 25 to 40 in good health.

A remark on this clone: Within the sample, other DNA sequences also encode this same CDR3. The gene calls are TRBV18 and TRBJ2-5; no firm D call. In germline, CDR1 is KGHSH, CDR2 LQKENI. The CDR3 is 13 amino acids. Between the trimmed V and J ends, which lost 1 base and 1 base, there was a span of 4 bases. The CDR3 region is CASSPRVQETQYF. The CDR3 region has the DNA TGTGCCAGCTCACCACGTGTCCAAGAGACCCAGTACTTC.

The chain employs TRBV13 and TRBJ2-3; TRBD1 matches 7 bases. This CDR3 is built from 15 residues. The J segment lost 4 bases and the V segment lost 3 bases, leaving 7 bases of the junction unmatched. Germline values: CDR1 PRHDT, CDR2 FYEKMQ (reference sequence). The chain's CDR3 is CASSLRGPGSDTQYF. CDR3 DNA sequence: TGTGCCAGCAGCTTGAGGGGGCCGGGCTCAGATACGCAGTATTTT.

The chain links TRBV19 to TRBJ2-4; 8 nucleotides match TRBD1. Looked up from germline, CDR1 is LNHDA and CDR2 is SQIVND (reference sequence). The ends lost 1 base at V and 9 bases at J; junction bases unmatched: 5. CDR3 length: 14 amino acids. The CDR3 loop reads CASSIGQGRIIQYF. The CDR3 nucleotides are TGTGCCAGTAGTATAGGACAGGGGAGAATCATTCAGTACTTC.

The chain couples TRBV13 to TRBJ1-2, with 10 bases matching TRBD1. Germline loops: CDR1 PRHDT, CDR2 FYEKMQ (reference sequence). With V trimmed by 3 bases and J by 6 bases, 10 bases remained unmatched. The CDR3 consists of 16 residues. CDR3 nucleotide sequence: TGTGCCAGCAGCTTTCACCGGGACAGGGGATTAGATGGCTACACCTTC. It codes for CASSFHRDRGLDGYTF.

The chain recombines TRBV7-2 with TRBJ2-7; D remains unclear. Germline loops: CDR1 SGHTA, CDR2 FQGNSA. V was cut by 3 bases and J by 2 bases, with 5 bases left in between. The CDR3 is 12 residues long. The chain's CDR3 is CASSLLAYEQYF. The CDR3 bases are TGTGCCAGCAGCTTGCTAGCCTACGAGCAGTACTTC.

The V call is TRBV28, the J call TRBJ2-7, with TRBD2 matching over 12 bases. From germline, CDR1 is MDHEN and CDR2 SYDVKM. This CDR3 is built from 16 residues. The V and J ends lost 5 bases and 4 bases, in that order; junction bases with no gene match: 9. CDR3 amino acids: CASSQTSGSGRYEQYF. The CDR3 nucleotides read TGTGCCAGCAGTCAGACTAGCGGGAGTGGGAGGTACGAGCAGTACTTC.

This clone came up a few times. The rearrangement joins TRBV29-1 to TRBJ2-7; D perhaps matches TRBD1 (6 bases). Trimming removed 6 bases from V and 6 bases from J, with 18 bases in between. Germline V gene sequence: CDR1 SQVTM, CDR2 ANQGSEA. The CDR3 is 13 residues long. The CDR3 reads CSVGTRGVGEQYF. Here the CDR3 DNA reads TGCAGCGTCGGGACACGAGGAGTGGGCGAGCAGTACTTC.

V is TRBV25-1 and J is TRBJ2-3; 9 bases line up with TRBD1. The CDR3 contains 13 residues. V lost 4 bases, J lost 10 bases, and 6 bases stayed unmatched. Germline V lookup: CDR1 MGHDK, CDR2 SYGVNS. The CDR3 bases are TGTGCCAGCAGTGGGGGGACAGGGAGGGCGCAGTATTTT. This encodes CASSGGTGRAQYF.

The rearrangement uses TRBV7-9 and TRBJ1-4, with D uncertain. Germline V lookup: CDR1 SEHNR, CDR2 FQNEAQ (reference sequence). The length of the CDR3 is 14 residues. V lost 2 bases to trimming and J lost 8 bases, with 12 bases between them. The CDR3 DNA reads TGTGCCAGCAGCTTAAGAGTGGGTCAGGAAAAACTGTTTTTT. Translated, it gives CASSLRVGQEKLFF.

The count of this clone is one. The chain uses TRBV18 and TRBJ2-4; D is undetermined. The CDR3 extends over 16 amino acids. V was clipped by 0 bases and J by 0 bases, with 9 bases between them. Germline CDR1 KGHSH, CDR2 LQKENI. The CDR3 DNA is TGTGCCAGCTCACCACCAAACGGAATAGCCAAAAACATTCAGTACTTC. Amino acids: CASSPPNGIAKNIQYF. The full variable domain, in which reference TRBV18 and TRBJ2-4 provide the parts outside the CDR3, is NAGVMQNPRHLVRRRGQEARLRCSPMKGHSHVYWYRQLPEEGLKFMVYLQKENIIDESGMPKERFSAEFPKEGPSILRIQQVVRGDSAAYFCASSPPNGIAKNIQYFGAGTRLSVL.

This chain uses TRBV6-5 with TRBJ2-1; D unresolved. V was cut by 5 bases and J by 5 bases, with 13 bases left in between. CDR1 is MNHEY, CDR2 SVGAGI, per germline. CDR3 length: 14 residues. The CDR3 bases are TGTGCCAGCAGTACTTCCCAAGTCAACAATGAGCAGTTCTTC. This gives the protein CASSTSQVNNEQFF.

This clone was detected only once. This chain uses TRBV11-3 with TRBJ2-3, with 8 bases identical to TRBD1. Germline V gene lookup returns CDR1 SGHNT and CDR2 YENEEA. The ends lost 5 bases at V and 2 bases at J; junction bases unmatched: 9. The CDR3 has 16 residues. The CDR3 DNA follows: TGTGCCAGCAGCCACGGGGACAGGTTTTTCACAGATACGCAGTATTTT. Its translation is CASSHGDRFFTDTQYF.

V usage is TRBV14 and J usage is TRBJ2-3; D possibly corresponds to TRBD2 (5 bases). Germline V CDR1 and CDR2: SGHDN, FVKESK. V lost 1 base and J 2 bases, leaving 13 bases between the germline ends. This CDR3 spans 16 amino acids. CDR3 sequence: CASSQVLSTNTDTQYF. The CDR3 coding sequence is TGTGCCAGCAGCCAAGTACTGTCGACTAACACAGATACGCAGTATTTT.

This clone was found a few times. This chain links TRBV5-4 with TRBJ2-1; D unclear. Germline values: CDR1 SGHNT, CDR2 YYREEE (reference sequence). V was pared by 2 bases and J by 6 bases, with 9 bases between. This CDR3 is built from 13 residues. CDR3 nucleotide sequence: TGTGCCAGCAGCTTAGGGAATCGCAATGAGCAGTTCTTC. Translating gives CASSLGNRNEQFF.

This sequence joins TRBV15 and TRBJ2-3, with 7 positions matching TRBD2. CDR3 size: 16 residues. The germline V gene has CDR1 LNHNV and CDR2 YYDKDF (reference sequence). Trimming cost V 1 base and J 6 bases; bases outside gene matches: 10. The CDR3 sequence: CATSRVTRAGRDTQYF. The CDR3 DNA reads as TGTGCCACCAGCAGAGTTACTCGGGCCGGGAGGGATACGCAGTATTTT.

The chain joins TRBV30 to TRBJ2-3, with unresolved D. Per the germline V gene, CDR1 is GTSNPN and CDR2 is SVGIG (reference sequence). This CDR3 is 13 amino acids long. Trimming stripped 2 bases from V and 0 bases from J, with 6 bases between. This CDR3 is CAWSKLSTDTQYF. Written as DNA, the CDR3 is TGTGCCTGGAGTAAACTCAGCACAGATACGCAGTATTTT. The full variable domain, rest sourced from reference TRBV30 and TRBJ2-3, is SQTIHQWPATLVQPVGSPLSLECTVEGTSNPNLYWYRQAAGRGLQLLFYSVGIGQISSEVPQNLSASRPQDRQFILSSKKLLLSDSGFYLCAWSKLSTDTQYFGPGTRLTVL.

The table lists this clone with a count of one. This rearrangement joins TRBV29-1 to TRBJ2-2, with D possibly called TRBD1 or TRBD2 (5 bases each). CDR1 SQVTM and CDR2 ANQGSEA come from the germline V gene. Between the trimmed V and J ends, which lost 6 bases and 0 bases, there was a span of 14 bases. The CDR3 length is 15 residues. The CDR3 loop is CSVAPGRTNTGELFF. The CDR3 bases are TGCAGCGTCGCTCCGGGACGGACGAACACCGGGGAGCTGTTTTTT.

The chain carries TRBV14 and TRBJ2-4, with 8 positions matching TRBD2. This CDR3 is built from 20 residues. V was clipped by 0 bases and J by 3 bases; unmatched bases: 16. Germline values: CDR1 SGHDN, CDR2 FVKESK. CDR3 region: CASSQDKERESPRDKNIQYF. As DNA, the CDR3 is TGTGCCAGCAGCCAAGATAAGGAGCGGGAGTCCCCTCGTGACAAAAACATTCAGTACTTC.

On this clone itself: Other nucleotide sequences from this sample produce the same CDR3. The chain couples TRBV5-1 to TRBJ2-7; no reliable D call. This CDR3 region has 13 residues. Per germline, CDR1 SGHRS and CDR2 YFSETQ. V shed 0 bases and J shed 4 bases, with 8 bases lying between them. CDR3 coding DNA: TGCGCCAGCAGCTTGGGGTCAGATTACGAGCAGTACTTC. This translates into CASSLGSDYEQYF. The whole variable domain, remainder taken from reference TRBV5-1 and TRBJ2-7, is KAGVTQTPRYLIKTRGQQVTLSCSPISGHRSVSWYQQTPGQGLQFLFEYFSETQRNKGNFPGRFSGRQFSNSRSEMNVSTLELGDSALYLCASSLGSDYEQYFGPGTRLTVT.

The chain carries TRBV11-2 and TRBJ2-5, with TRBD2 matching over 10 bases. CDR3 length: 14 amino acids. The germline gives CDR1 SGHAT, CDR2 FQNNGV. CDR3 loop: CATRPAGGPETQYF. CDR3 DNA sequence: TGTGCTACACGCCCAGCGGGGGGGCCAGAGACCCAGTACTTC.

V usage is TRBV2 and J usage is TRBJ2-3; no clear D. This CDR3 region has 14 residues. V lost 5 bases to trimming and J lost 2 bases, with 11 bases between them. Per the germline V gene, CDR1 is SNHLY and CDR2 is FYNNEI. CDR3 in DNA: TGTGCCAGCAGTTCTACTCCGAACACAGATACGCAGTATTTT. Its protein is CASSSTPNTDTQYF.

The genes are TRBV7-9 and TRBJ2-3, with D unresolved. V lost 4 bases and J lost 4, with 12 bases in between. CDR3 length: 14 amino acids. The V gene's germline CDR1 is SEHNR and CDR2 FQNEAQ (reference sequence). The CDR3 DNA sequence: TGTGCCAGCAGCTCCCGTCGCGAAGCAGATACGCAGTATTTT. Its translation: CASSSRREADTQYF. Based on the CDR3 plus reference TRBV7-9 and TRBJ2-3, the full variable domain is DTGVSQNPRHKITKRGQNVTFRCDPISEHNRLYWYRQTLGQGPEFLTYFQNEAQLEKSRLLSDRFSAERPKGSFSTLEIQRTEQGDSAMYLCASSSRREADTQYFGPGTRLTVL.

The chain has TRBV15 and TRBJ2-1; D could derive from TRBD1 or TRBD2 (5 bases each). With 6 bases removed from V and 0 bases from J, the gap between germline ends came to 9 bases. Germline V lookup: CDR1 LNHNV, CDR2 YYDKDF (reference sequence). The CDR3 totals 14 residues. For the CDR3, the DNA is TGTGCCACCAGGTCGGGGCGCTCCTACAATGAGCAGTTCTTC. This translates into CATRSGRSYNEQFF.